This entry features one T cell receptor (beta chain) sequence. Its antigen is as yet unknown. This sample is part of a study of shared clonotypes between healthy human individuals. Study-wide context: Donors, aged 18 to 49, were two women and three men. The study, taken as a whole, reports: In contrast to clonotypes shared by all four donors, non-shared clonotypes had lower generation probabilities. Enrolling few donors narrowed the genetic and exposure-history diversity that was represented.

Sequencing used immunoSEQ multiplex PCR; TCRdb keeps in-frame clones, though not all of them. The data show roughly 2.4 million clones, approximately 96% seen once. The sequence was obtained from a man aged 18 to 35 in good health. The sequencing sample was made of naive CD4+ T cells sorted from blood. The subset here: CD45RA+ positively selected.

The CDR3 nucleotides are TGCGCCAGCAGCCGCGACAGGGGGCCTGTCTATGGCTACACCTTC. Translation gives CASSRDRGPVYGYTF. The genes are TRBV5-1 and TRBJ1-2; 10 bases fit TRBD1. The CDR3 contains 15 residues. CDR1 and CDR2 (germline): SGHRS, YFSETQ. Trimming cost V 4 bases and J 4 bases; bases outside gene matches: 7.